The 15 T cell receptor beta chains in this list originate from one sample, sequenced in a study of blood T cells in healthy people across ages. Primed by a sample-barcoded 5' primer and a J-beta primer mix, a second PCR proceeded for roughly 7 to 11 cycles. In TCRdb, the 5' RACE reads were re-called with MiXCR into one record per CDR3 protein. This sample carries 800,000 or so distinct CDR3 sequences, 55% to 65% of them seen once, and the ten largest clones take about a quarter. The sequenced sample was blood. These receptor sequences come from a man aged 30-40 years in good health.

The rearrangement links TRBV3-1 to TRBJ2-5; D remains unclear. CDR1 LGHDT and CDR2 YNNKEL come from the germline V gene (reference sequence). This CDR3 is 15 amino acids long. The V end was cut by 0 bases, the J end by 5 bases, with 13 bases between. CDR3 region: CASSQEEGLGETQYF. CDR3 coding DNA: TGTGCCAGCAGCCAAGAGGAAGGGCTGGGGGAGACCCAGTACTTC.

This chain's CDR3 is CASSPLSGGASDTQYF. Written as DNA, the CDR3 is TGTGCCAGCAGCCCGCTAAGCGGGGGGGCCTCAGATACGCAGTATTTT. This chain connects TRBV7-2 to TRBJ2-3, with 10 bases that match TRBD2. The germline CDR1 and CDR2 sequences are SGHTA and FQGNSA. The CDR3 length is 16 residues. The V segment lost 5 bases and the J segment 4 bases; nucleotides outside the gene matches: 9.

This rearrangement joins TRBV7-2 to TRBJ2-1; 8 bases match TRBD2. Germline V lookup: CDR1 SGHTA, CDR2 FQGNSA. V was pared by 0 bases and J by 5 bases, with 3 bases of the junction left unmatched. CDR3 length equals 15 residues. The CDR3 sequence: CASSLARGADNEQFF. CDR3 DNA sequence: TGTGCCAGCAGCTTAGCGCGGGGGGCTGACAATGAGCAGTTCTTC.

This rearrangement joins TRBV29-1 to TRBJ1-1, with D uncertain. CDR3 size: 12 residues. CDR1 and CDR2 from the germline V gene are SQVTM and ANQGSEA. Deletions cut 1 base from V and 1 base from J, with 4 bases between. CDR3 protein: CSVEAWNTEAFF. DNA of the CDR3: TGCAGCGTTGAAGCCTGGAACACTGAAGCTTTCTTT.

The chain links TRBV20-1 to TRBJ2-1; TRBD2 matches 12 bases. The germline gives CDR1 DFQATT, CDR2 SNEGSKA (reference sequence). Unmatched junction bases numbered 11, after V lost 4 bases and J lost 1 base. This CDR3 comprises 18 residues. The CDR3 protein is CSATTGTSGFLSYNEQFF. The CDR3 coding sequence is TGCAGTGCTACAACCGGGACTAGCGGGTTTTTATCCTACAATGAGCAGTTCTTC.

The genes are TRBV4-3 and TRBJ2-7; 12 bases line up with TRBD2. This CDR3 has 17 residues. CDR1 and CDR2 from the germline V gene are LGHNA and YSLEER. Trimming cost V 0 bases and J 7 bases; bases outside gene matches: 10. As DNA, the CDR3 is TGCGCCAGCAGCCAAGAGACTAGCGGGGGACCTTTGGGGGAGCAGTACTTC. Protein product: CASSQETSGGPLGEQYF.

The gene calls are TRBV24-1 and TRBJ2-5, with D uncertain. The CDR3 length is 15 residues. Germline assignment: CDR1 KGHDR and CDR2 SFDVKD. Trimming cost V 3 bases and J 5 bases, with 15 bases left between them. DNA of the CDR3: TGTGCCACCAGTGATCCGGACCGAAACCGGGAGACCCAGTACTTC. Residues: CATSDPDRNRETQYF.

This clonotype has just a few counts. This chain uses TRBV7-2 with TRBJ2-7; TRBD2 matches at 10 bases. This CDR3 contains 15 residues. Germline V gene sequence: CDR1 SGHTA, CDR2 FQGNSA. After removal of 2 bases from V and 2 bases from J, the junction contained 3 bases not matched to a gene. CDR3 sequence (DNA): TGTGCCAGCAGCTTAAGGACTAGCGGTCCCTACGAGCAGTACTTC. Translated, it gives CASSLRTSGPYEQYF.

Only a few counts were recorded for this clonotype. This chain joins TRBV3-1 and TRBJ2-7; D assignment may be TRBD1 or TRBD2 (5 bases each). The DNA end is more similar to TRBJ2-5, so the J call may be wrong. Germline CDR1 is LGHDT and CDR2 is YNNKEL (reference sequence). This CDR3 comprises 15 residues. The CDR3 loop reads CASSQEGPGRETQYF. The CDR3 DNA follows: TGTGCCAGCAGCCAAGAAGGGCCAGGGAGAGAGACCCAGTACTTC.

The chain links TRBV5-1 to TRBJ2-5, with 9 bases lining up with TRBD1. This CDR3 comprises 15 residues. In germline, CDR1 is SGHRS, CDR2 YFSETQ. Trimming at V came to 1 base and at J to 2 bases, leaving 3 bases not matched to a gene. CDR3 nucleotide sequence: TGCGCCAGCAGCTTGCAGGGACAGGGACAAGAGACCCAGTACTTC. It is translated as CASSLQGQGQETQYF.

The CDR3 region is CASSLYRVTQYF. DNA for the CDR3: TGTGCCAGCAGTTTATACAGGGTGACGCAGTATTTT. The V and J genes are TRBV12-3 or TRBV12-4 and TRBJ2-3; a possible D gene is TRBD1 (6 bases). The CDR3 spans 12 residues. V was cut by 2 bases and J by 9 bases, with 9 bases left in between.

A single count supports this clonotype. The chain employs TRBV2 and TRBJ2-3, with 13 bases identical to TRBD2. The CDR3 spans 17 residues. V lost 7 bases, J lost 5 bases, and 12 bases stayed unmatched. CDR1 and CDR2 (germline): SNHLY, FYNNEI. The CDR3 region is CASIEGLAGSAGDTQYF. CDR3 coding DNA: TGTGCCAGCATCGAGGGACTAGCGGGGTCCGCGGGAGATACGCAGTATTTT. Using reference TRBV2 and TRBJ2-3 for the parts outside the CDR3, the full variable domain is EPEVTQTPSHQVTQMGQEVILRCVPISNHLYFYWYRQILGQKVEFLVSFYNNEISEKSEIFDDQFSVERPDGSNFTLKIRSTKLEDSAMYFCASIEGLAGSAGDTQYFGPGTRLTVL.

The chain combines TRBV27 with TRBJ1-5, with TRBD1 matching 11 bases. With V trimmed by 10 bases and J by 4 bases, 6 bases remained unmatched. This CDR3 region has 14 residues. Germline V CDR1 and CDR2: MNHEY, SMNVEV (reference sequence). The CDR3 sequence is CATRGTGGNQPQHF. DNA of the CDR3: TGTGCCACCAGGGGGACAGGGGGAAATCAGCCCCAGCATTTT.

This sequence joins TRBV24-1 and TRBJ1-2; 9 nucleotides line up with TRBD1. The CDR3 has 15 amino acids. V dropped 3 bases and J dropped 8; count of bases not matched to a gene: 9. Germline lookup yields CDR1 KGHDR and CDR2 SFDVKD. Written as DNA, the CDR3 is TGTGCCACCAGTGATACAGGGGGCGGAGCGAGCGGCTACACCTTC. As protein: CATSDTGGGASGYTF.

The gene calls are TRBV29-1 and TRBJ2-1, with 7 bases aligning to TRBD1. CDR3 length: 15 residues. Germline V gene sequence: CDR1 SQVTM, CDR2 ANQGSEA. The V and J ends lost 6 bases and 0 bases, in that order; junction bases with no gene match: 8. This CDR3 is CSVVNRGFSYNEQFF. DNA for the CDR3: TGCAGCGTCGTCAACAGGGGTTTCTCCTACAATGAGCAGTTCTTC.